A selection of T cell receptor beta chains follows, all from one sample in a study of regulatory T cells in long-lasting Graves disease. Using its own MiXCR run on the multiplex PCR reads, TCRdb lists one record per CDR3 protein. The data contain roughly 400,000 distinct CDR3 sequences, 15% of them seen just once; the ten biggest clones take up about 8%. These data were also reused for a study on T cells in Graves' hyperthyroidism and ophthalmopathy.

This material consisted of peripheral blood mononuclear cells (PBMCs), taken at new diagnosis, from a patient treated with antithyroid drugs. These receptors originate from a woman between 40 and 55 years old with Graves disease. Each CDR3 is given with its conserved first and last residue. D genes are given only for firm matches. Clone size is stated in some rows and not others, as once, few, many or a class when expanded.

J gene	V gene	clone size	D gene	CDR3 DNA	CDR3 protein
TRBJ2-1	TRBV10-3	.	TRBD2	TGTGCCATCCTCAAGACTAGCGGGGGCACCGAGCAGTTCTTC	CAILKTSGGTEQFF
TRBJ2-1	TRBV24-1	many	TRBD1	TGTGCCACCAGTGGAGGGGGCAGATACAATGAGCAGTTCTTC	CATSGGGRYNEQFF
TRBJ2-7	TRBV20-1	many	TRBD1	TGCAGTGCTTTGGACAGGGGGAAGAACGAGCAGTACTTC	CSALDRGKNEQYF
TRBJ2-5	TRBV7-8	many	.	TGTGCCAGCAGCTTAGCGGGGTTGGAGACCCAGTACTTC	CASSLAGLETQYF
TRBJ1-1	TRBV30	many	.	TGTGCCTGGAGTGTAGTTTTGAACACTGAAGCTTTCTTT	CAWSVVLNTEAFF
TRBJ1-5	TRBV10-3	many	.	TGTGCCATCAGTAACTCCGGGGGGACCAATCAGCCCCAGCATTTT	CAISNSGGTNQPQHF
TRBJ2-3	TRBV5-1	few	.	TGCGCCAGCAGCGCGGAGCTAGAGACAGATACGCAGTATTTT	CASSAELETDTQYF
TRBJ1-1	TRBV28	many	TRBD1	TGTGCCAGCGAGTTGGACAGGGGGAGGACTGAAGCTTTCTTT	CASELDRGRTEAFF
TRBJ2-3	TRBV11-2	many	.	TGTGCCAGCAACCAAGCGAGCGGGAGCACAGATACGCAGTATTTT	CASNQASGSTDTQYF
TRBJ1-1	TRBV19	few	.	TGTGCCAGTAGTATGATGCGGGGCGGTGAGACTGAAGCTTTCTTT	CASSMMRGGETEAFF
TRBJ2-2	TRBV29-1	few	.	TGCAGCGTAGGTGTTACGAACACCGGGGAGCTGTTTTTT	CSVGVTNTGELFF
TRBJ1-1	TRBV6-5	many	.	TGTGCCAGCAGTTACTCTGAAGTCCTGAACACTGAAGCTTTCTTT	CASSYSEVLNTEAFF
TRBJ2-1	TRBV24-1	few	TRBD2	TGTGCCACCAGTGATTTCAAGCGGGGGCCCTACAATGAGCAGTTCTTC	CATSDFKRGPYNEQFF
TRBJ2-7	TRBV30	few	.	TGTGCCTGGAGTGTGGGTAGAAGATACGAGCAGTACTTC	CAWSVGRRYEQYF
TRBJ1-5	TRBV18	many	.	TGTGCCACCCGCAGGGACAGCAATCAGCCCCAGCATTTT	CATRRDSNQPQHF
TRBJ2-2	TRBV7-9	many	TRBD1	TGTGCCAGCAGCTTAGATGGCGTGCAGGGGGCGACCGGGGAGCTGTTTTTT	CASSLDGVQGATGELFF
TRBJ2-7	TRBV6-2/TRBV6-3	many	TRBD2	TGTGCCAGCAGTTACCCCGGACTAGCGGGAGGGCCTAGCGAGCAGTACTTC	CASSYPGLAGGPSEQYF
TRBJ1-2	TRBV10-3	many	.	TGTGCCATCCTCGAGGGCCTAAACTATGGCTACACCTTC	CAILEGLNYGYTF
TRBJ1-2	TRBV9	.	TRBD1	TGTGCCAGCAGCCCACAGGGGGACATGAGCTATGGCTACACCTTC	CASSPQGDMSYGYTF
TRBJ2-1	TRBV27	many	.	TGTGCCAGCAGTCCGACCCCATACAATGAGCAGTTCTTC	CASSPTPYNEQFF
TRBJ1-1	TRBV7-3	.	.	TGTGCCAGCAGCTTAACGGCAGGGGCGGAAGCTTTCTTT	CASSLTAGAEAFF
TRBJ1-5	TRBV6-1	few	.	TGTGCCAGCAGTAGAAGCGGACAAGCCATGGGTCAGCCCCAGCATTTT	CASSRSGQAMGQPQHF
TRBJ1-1	TRBV29-1	.	.	TGCAGCGTTGACGGTCCGGGTATGGACACTGAAGCTTTCTTT	CSVDGPGMDTEAFF
TRBJ1-1	TRBV6-5	many	.	TGTGCCAGCAGTTACGGGACATCCCAACCGGGAACTGAAGCTTTCTTT	CASSYGTSQPGTEAFF
TRBJ2-1	TRBV28	many	.	TGTGCCAGCAGTTTGGCTAGCCGATACAATGAGCAGTTCTTC	CASSLASRYNEQFF
TRBJ2-4	TRBV3-1	many	TRBD2	TGTGCCAGCAGCCAAGAATCGGGACTAGCGGTAAACATTCAGTACTTC	CASSQESGLAVNIQYF
TRBJ2-2	TRBV12-3/TRBV12-4	many	.	TGTGCCAGCAGTTTATCACGGGAGTTCCCCGGGGAGCTGTTTTTT	CASSLSREFPGELFF
TRBJ2-2	TRBV19	.	TRBD2	TGTGCCAGTAGTCTTAGCGGGAGATGGGGCACCGGGGAGCTGTTTTTT	CASSLSGRWGTGELFF
TRBJ2-3	TRBV7-8	.	.	TGTGCCAGCAGCTTAAGCCGGATGTGGGGTAGACAAAGCACAGATACGCAGTATTTT	CASSLSRMWGRQSTDTQYF
TRBJ2-1	TRBV7-9	once	.	TGTGCCAGCAGCTTAGTTCAACCGGGGAATGAGCAGTTCTTC	CASSLVQPGNEQFF
TRBJ2-1	TRBV20-1	few	.	TGCAGTGCTACCGGACTAACCGATGAGCAGTTCTTC	CSATGLTDEQFF
TRBJ2-7	TRBV19	few	.	TGTGCCAGTAGTCCACCCCGGACAGTTTCCTACGAGCAGTACTTC	CASSPPRTVSYEQYF
TRBJ2-1	TRBV15	.	.	TGTGCCACCAGCAGAGAGCCTCACAATGAGCAGTTCTTC	CATSREPHNEQFF
TRBJ1-5	TRBV18	few	.	TGTGCCAGCTCACCCGGGGCCGGCAATCAGCCCCAGCATTTT	CASSPGAGNQPQHF
TRBJ2-2	TRBV18	many	.	TGTGCCAGCTCACCCCAGGAAAACACCGGGGAGCTGTTTTTT	CASSPQENTGELFF
TRBJ1-1	TRBV18	many	.	TGTGCCAGCTCACCCTCGCAGACGAACACTGAAGCTTTCTTT	CASSPSQTNTEAFF
TRBJ2-5	TRBV7-8	many	.	TGTGCCAGCAGAACCAGGGGGGGGGAGACCCAGTACTTC	CASRTRGGETQYF
TRBJ2-1	TRBV5-1	many	TRBD2	TGCGCCAGCAGCCCCCCGGGACTAGCGGGAGTCAATGAGCAGTTCTTC	CASSPPGLAGVNEQFF
TRBJ1-1	TRBV6-1	.	TRBD1	TGTGCCAGCAGTCGACTCCGGGACAGGCTAAAGAACACTGAAGCTTTCTTT	CASSRLRDRLKNTEAFF
TRBJ1-6	TRBV27	.	.	TGTGCCAGCAGTTTATTCGGCGGTAATTCACCCCTCCACTTT	CASSLFGGNSPLHF
TRBJ1-6	TRBV27	once	.	TGTGCCAGCCGCGGGGGGACCTATAATTCACCCCTCCACTTT	CASRGGTYNSPLHF
TRBJ1-1	TRBV28	many	.	TGTGCCAGCAGTTACCGCCACAGTGGAAGGGCGAATACTGAAGCTTTCTTT	CASSYRHSGRANTEAFF
TRBJ1-1	TRBV18	many	TRBD1	TGTGCCAGCTCACCCGGGACAGGGACGACTAACACTGAAGCTTTCTTT	CASSPGTGTTNTEAFF
TRBJ2-7	TRBV20-1	few	.	TGCAGTGCTAGGGAACAGGCACAATCCTACGAGCAGTACTTC	CSAREQAQSYEQYF
TRBJ2-1	TRBV12-3/TRBV12-4	many	TRBD2	TGTGCCAGCAGTGCCGGGACTAGCGGGGGGGATGAGCAGTTCTTC	CASSAGTSGGDEQFF
TRBJ1-1	TRBV7-9	.	TRBD1	TGTGCCAGCAGCGCCGGACAGGGAGCGCTGGTCGGAGCTTTCTTT	CASSAGQGALVGAFF
TRBJ2-1	TRBV20-1	few	.	TGCAGTGCTAGTTGGGGTCACAATGAGCAGTTCTTC	CSASWGHNEQFF
TRBJ1-4	TRBV20-1	.	TRBD1	TGCAGTGCTAGAGAGGCGGGACAGGATGAAAAACTGTTTTTT	CSAREAGQDEKLFF
TRBJ1-1	TRBV9	many	.	TGTGCCAGCAGCGTGGTTCTGGGGTGTTCGAACACTGAAGCTTTCTTT	CASSVVLGCSNTEAFF
TRBJ2-3	TRBV28	.	.	TGTGCCAGCAGTCGCGGCGGTGCTAGCACAGATACGCAGTATTTT	CASSRGGASTDTQYF
TRBJ1-2	TRBV7-2	.	.	TGTGCCAGCAGCTTATCAGGTTCTAACTATGGCTACACCTTC	CASSLSGSNYGYTF
TRBJ2-3	TRBV7-8	many	.	TGTGCCAGCAGCTTAGAGAGGACCTTAGGGGGTCCGGATACCCAGTATTTT	CASSLERTLGGPDTQYF
TRBJ1-1	TRBV20-1	.	.	TGCAGTGCTCCAAGGGCGTCCACTGAAGCTTTCTTT	CSAPRASTEAFF
TRBJ2-7	TRBV30	many	TRBD1	TGTGCCTGGAGTTGGGGGACAGGGGTATACGAGCAGTACTTC	CAWSWGTGVYEQYF